The subject of this entry is one TCR beta chain. Which antigen it targets is not known. No much larger clone is present one base from it, and per-base qualities are unavailable. Read against the paper, the sample's time point label means: newly diagnosed GD, antithyroid drugs for less than 3 months. RNA was extracted from PBMCs in TRIzol for both TCR sequencing and RNA sequencing. The diagnosis of Graves' disease was made according to American Thyroid Association guidelines. Recruitment of patients was carried out at an endocrinology department in Xi'an, China. From each patient, approximately 10 milliliters of peripheral blood was collected into an EDTA anticoagulant tube. Ficoll Paque Plus density gradient separation was used to isolate PBMCs, and no additional T cell sorting was done. RNA quality was checked with an Agilent 2100 Bioanalyzer and agarose gel, and concentration with a NanoDrop 2000.

The data were taken from a study of regulatory T cells in long-lasting Graves disease (dated by TCRdb to about 2021). With respect to the entire study: In the newly diagnosed Graves' disease group, patients had been taking antithyroid drugs for less than 3 months. Patients with persistent Graves' disease were compared with patients with newly diagnosed Graves' disease using TCR sequencing and RNA sequencing of peripheral blood. The study took place in China and was registered as a clinical trial. TCR sequencing covered some 13 persistent and roughly 20 newly diagnosed Graves' disease patients, 33 samples in total.

The protocol used for the library was multiplex PCR. Reads for this sample came from an Illumina HiSeq 4000. TCR beta libraries were built with iRepertoire HTBI primers and Arm-PCR amplification of CDR3 regions. Before sequencing, the PCR products went through gel purification. In the paper's pipeline: Gene usage analysis of CDR3 amino acid clonotypes relied on the roughly 60 TRBV and about 13 TRBJ segments identified across samples. COPE and FqMerger were used to merge filtered high-quality paired reads into contigs. Contigs were aligned with BLAST to IMGT TRBV, TRBD and TRBJ reference genes, and CDR3 was defined per IMGT. Any clonotype with a frequency above 0.1% was counted as a highly expanded clone. Repertoire diversity was measured by Shannon entropy, and V-J evenness by the Gini coefficient. Public clonotypes were defined as clonotypes shared by more than one individual. Using fastp trimming at Q25 and MiXCR clonotype assembly, TCRdb reanalyzed the public sequencing data and kept in-frame beta chains. Every distinct CDR3 protein forms one entry, paired with its most common genes and DNA. TCRdb, rather than the study authors, made the V and J calls. Present in this sample are fewer than 500,000 distinct CDR3 sequences, 15% to 20% of which were seen just once. The top ten clonotypes cover 9% to 15% of the sample.

Overall results and qualifications from the work: Persistent disease showed preferential use of TRBV28, TRBJ1-2 and TRBJ2-5, whereas newly diagnosed disease favored TRBV20-1 and TRBJ2-1. Only the TCR beta chain was sequenced and analyzed. Lower TCR Shannon entropy and fewer highly expanded clones were observed in persistent Graves' disease patients than in newly diagnosed patients, which suggested clonal expansion. A larger number of public clonotypes was shared among persistent patients (about 2,700) than among newly diagnosed patients (more than 850). The authors acknowledged the small sample size as a limitation that may reduce accuracy. Because the primary lesion, thyroid tissue, could not be accessed, the study looked at peripheral blood alone.

V is shortened by 1 base, J by 3 bases, and the region joining them spans 12 bases. From the germline V gene, CDR1 is MGHRA and CDR2 is YSYEKL. From its cysteine to its phenylalanine, the CDR3 spans 15 amino acids. The kept DNA is CDR3 alone, 45 bases in frame from the first base. The data were also submitted as part of a second study, on T cells in Graves' hyperthyroidism and ophthalmopathy. Looking at the second paper: Graves' hyperthyroidism was defined as stable when no progression to ophthalmopathy occurred over 18 months of follow-up. Hyperthyroidism patients were newly diagnosed, had a disease duration of under 2 months, and were aged 18 to 65 years. Exclusion was applied to patients with uncontrolled infections, other autoimmune diseases, pregnancy or lactation. Diagnoses were established on the basis of clinical symptoms, serum thyroxine and TRAb, thyroid ultrasound, and orbital computed tomography. The TCR CDR3 was subjected to a first round of RT-PCR using the HTBI primer set and the Qiagen OneStep RT-PCR kit. Most expanded thyroid clonotypes (frequency above 0.001) were also found in blood, which suggests that blood repertoires may mirror thyroid immune responses. In cross-validation, a model built on a 13 V-J signature told ophthalmopathy apart from stable hyperthyroidism with 87.88% sensitivity and roughly 83% specificity, and in testing the same model reached 80%/75%. During validation, the model predicted progression to ophthalmopathy a median of about 6.5 months ahead of onset, with almost 71% sensitivity and 72.22% specificity. To identify distinguishing TCR V-J signatures, a discovery cohort of around 100 patients was used, comprising some 43 with Graves' ophthalmopathy and 57 with stable Graves' hyperthyroidism. Whether ophthalmopathy could be predicted prospectively was tested in an independent validation cohort made up of roughly 19 hyperthyroidism patients plus 17 patients who later progressed to ophthalmopathy. The 100 discovery patients were randomly split 7:3 into training and test sets. The study also compared thyroid tissue and blood T-cell repertoires from five or six Graves' hyperthyroidism patients. After sampling, hyperthyroidism patients received methimazole starting at 30 mg daily, and ophthalmopathy patients received high-dose intravenous methylprednisolone. Libraries were constructed in a second round of multiplex PCR, after which size selection and purification were carried out. The libraries were sequenced on an Illumina HiSeq2000 using paired-end 100 bp reads. SOAPnuke was used to process the raw data, throwing out any read that contained adapters or uncalled bases, had a mean Phred below 15, or lacked an exact constant-primer or identifier match. COPE v1.2.5 was used to merge high-quality paired reads, and clonotypes were defined as unique nucleotide sequences. Clonotypes were aligned to IMGT TRBV, TRBD and TRBJ reference segments using MiTCR v1.1. The analysis included only V-J combinations with a frequency above 0.0001, which together covered around 99% of the repertoires. A TCS score was defined as the ratio between F50 (clonal expansion) and ExV (chaos), using BLOSUM62-based TCRdist between CDR3 peptides within each V-J. Welch's t-statistics and random forest reduced 500 to 550 V-J features to around 14, which were used in a naive Bayes classifier (R e1071). No statistical method was used to set the sample size in advance, and investigators knew the group allocation. The paper reports TCR Vbeta CDR3 sequencing of about 140 peripheral blood samples: approximately 43 ophthalmopathy, about 75 hyperthyroidism and around 17 progressor patients.

The specimen was peripheral blood mononuclear cells (PBMCs), collected at new diagnosis, from a patient treated with antithyroid drugs. Recombination joined TRBV4-1 with TRBJ1-1, and perhaps TRBD1 as D gene, on 6 matching bases. The TCR sequence derives from a middle-aged man with Graves disease. Donor details come from another sample of the same person, matched by shared clones. The bases are TGCGCCAGCAGCCAAGGGGACACCAGGTACACTGAAGCTTTCTTT. It specifies CASSQGDTRYTEAFF.